Sequencing of this T cell receptor (beta chain) was carried out in a study of blood T cell repertoires in COVID-19. Study as a whole: Sample material is recorded as cDNA or gDNA derived from T cells, B-cell-depleted T cells, or PBMCs.

In the source study's methods: Reference gene primer amplification gave estimated nucleated cell counts. Assay used: immunoSEQ multiplex PCR; TCRdb lists only in-frame clones, some missing. The DNA was the basis for D and trimming; V, J and clone size are from that table. The data contain 150,000 or so clones, approximately 85% of them singletons. Germline CDR1 reads DFQATT; CDR2 reads SNEGSKA (reference sequence). This CDR3 region has 15 residues. V was pared by 3 bases and J by 5 bases, with 19 bases between. Seattle researchers signed up patients amid active infection and tracked them longitudinally.

The V gene is TRBV20-1, the J gene TRBJ2-5; the D gene is possibly TRBD2 (6 bases). The material sequenced was peripheral blood. The source is a man aged 60 to 75 with COVID-19, enrolled during active disease. CDR3 loop: CSASNPSEAGETQYF. CDR3 in DNA: TGCAGTGCTAGTAACCCTAGCGAGGCGGGGGAGACCCAGTACTTC.